These 27 T cell receptor beta chains share one sample of origin, sequenced in a study of CD8 T cells in ankylosing spondylitis. TCRdb re-called the 5' RACE reads through MiXCR, storing one row per CDR3 protein. This sample has around 540,000 distinct CDR3 sequences, with roughly 13% found just once. Whole-study results and caveats: One TCR beta motif, made up of fewer than 10 highly homologous variants, appeared characteristic of ankylosing spondylitis blood.

No antigen has been assigned to these receptors. Sequencing used blood, either unsorted or a sorted T cell fraction (not recorded which). These receptors came from a male donor with ankylosing spondylitis.

The V gene is TRBV5-1, the J gene TRBJ2-5, with unresolved D. Trimming stripped 1 base from V and 4 bases from J, with 14 bases between. The CDR3 is 15 residues long. CDR1 is SGHRS, CDR2 YFSETQ, per germline. The CDR3 sequence is CASSLMYRSGETQYF. CDR3 in DNA: TGCGCCAGCAGCTTGATGTACAGATCGGGAGAGACCCAGTACTTC.

The chain is built from TRBV7-2 and TRBJ2-7; TRBD2 matches 9 bases. CDR3 length: 17 residues. The germline V gene has CDR1 SGHTA and CDR2 FQGNSA. The J segment lost 2 bases and the V segment lost 6 bases, leaving 14 bases of the junction unmatched. The CDR3, as DNA: TGTGCCAGCAGTTACCAAGTAGGGACTAGCACCCCCTACGAGCAGTACTTC. It encodes CASSYQVGTSTPYEQYF.

The gene calls are TRBV9 and TRBJ2-3; 10 nucleotides match TRBD2. CDR1 SGDLS and CDR2 YYNGEE come from the germline V gene. The J segment lost 3 bases and the V segment lost 5 bases, leaving 9 bases of the junction unmatched. This CDR3 is built from 16 residues. The DNA of the CDR3 is TGTGCCAGCAGTGAAAGCGGGAGGGCCTTGACAGATACGCAGTATTTT. It codes for CASSESGRALTDTQYF.

The genes are TRBV20-1 and TRBJ2-7; D is unresolved. This CDR3 is 15 amino acids long. Deletions cut 3 bases from V and 0 bases from J, with 15 bases between. The V gene's germline CDR1 is DFQATT and CDR2 SNEGSKA (reference sequence). CDR3 sequence (DNA): TGCAGTGCTAGCCACAGCGCCACGAGCTCCTACGAGCAGTACTTC. It is translated as CSASHSATSSYEQYF.

In its sample, this clonotype was seen a few times. The CDR3 DNA follows: TGTGCCAGCAGCCAAGGAGGGAGGGACCCGAGGGTAGATACGCAGTATTTT. The encoded protein is CASSQGGRDPRVDTQYF. This sequence joins TRBV3-1 and TRBJ2-3; 7 bases match TRBD2. The CDR3 length is 17 residues. J gave up 5 bases and V 1 base, and 12 bases lay outside the gene matches. Germline values: CDR1 LGHDT, CDR2 YNNKEL (reference sequence).

This chain joins TRBV27 and TRBJ1-6; D not certain. This CDR3 has 12 residues. Germline values: CDR1 MNHEY, CDR2 SMNVEV (reference sequence). The V end was cut by 10 bases, the J end by 10 bases, with 14 bases between. This CDR3 reads CATGQIDSPLHF. The CDR3 DNA sequence: TGTGCCACAGGTCAGATTGACTCACCCCTCCACTTT.

The chain uses TRBV12-5 and TRBJ2-1; the D gene could be TRBD1 or TRBD2 (5 bases each). The CDR3 has 12 residues. The ends were cut back, 5 bases at V and 10 bases at J, with 12 bases in the middle. Germline assignment: CDR1 LGHNT and CDR2 FRNRAP. This CDR3 reads CASGRDQAEQFF. CDR3 nucleotides: TGTGCTAGTGGTCGGGACCAAGCCGAGCAGTTCTTC.

The chain combines TRBV2 with TRBJ2-2; D remains unclear. Looked up from germline, CDR1 is SNHLY and CDR2 is FYNNEI. This CDR3 has 15 amino acids. Between the trimmed V and J ends, which lost 4 bases and 4 bases, there was a span of 13 bases. The CDR3, as DNA: TGTGCCAGCAGTGTGGGGTCTAGGACCACCGGGGAGCTGTTTTTT. Translated, it gives CASSVGSRTTGELFF.

This clonotype has just a few counts. CDR3 sequence (DNA): TGCAGTGCTACTCTAGCGGGGATCGACAATGAGCAGTTCTTC. The encoded protein is CSATLAGIDNEQFF. This rearrangement joins TRBV20-1 to TRBJ2-1, with 9 bases matching TRBD2. CDR1 and CDR2 from the germline V gene are DFQATT and SNEGSKA (reference sequence). V shed 4 bases and J 5 bases; nucleotides not matched to a gene: 6. This CDR3 contains 14 residues.

This clonotype was detected ten times or more. The CDR3 nucleotides are TGTGCCAGCAGTTTAGCTCTAGGGTCAGATACGCAGTATTTT. Residues: CASSLALGSDTQYF. The chain links TRBV27 to TRBJ2-3, with no clear D. The germline V and J ends were trimmed by 2 bases and 4 bases, with 10 bases remaining between them. CDR3 size: 14 residues. The germline gives CDR1 MNHEY, CDR2 SMNVEV (reference sequence).

This clonotype came up many times. The chain has TRBV5-1 and TRBJ2-1; 11 bases match TRBD2. With 2 bases clipped from V and 7 bases from J, the junction kept 8 bases outside the gene matches. Germline V gene sequence: CDR1 SGHRS, CDR2 YFSETQ. This CDR3 comprises 16 residues. The CDR3 sequence: CASSFSIAGGTNEQFF. The CDR3 region has the DNA TGCGCCAGCAGCTTCTCGATAGCGGGAGGGACGAATGAGCAGTTCTTC.

This chain connects TRBV5-1 to TRBJ2-1; D is undetermined. Trimming cost V 0 bases and J 0 bases, with 10 bases left between them. Per the germline V gene, CDR1 is SGHRS and CDR2 is YFSETQ. The CDR3 extends over 16 amino acids. CDR3 amino acids: CASSLGRTRSYNEQFF. The DNA for the CDR3 is TGCGCCAGCAGCTTGGGGCGGACCCGCTCCTACAATGAGCAGTTCTTC.

This clonotype was seen many times. The chain couples TRBV14 to TRBJ2-1; TRBD2 agrees at 9 bases. V trimming: 4 bases; J trimming: 8 bases; junction bases outside the gene matches: 12. CDR3 length: 16 residues. Per germline, CDR1 SGHDN and CDR2 FVKESK. As DNA, the CDR3 is TGTGCCAGCAGCCCCATCGATGCTAGCGGGACCTATGAGCAGTTCTTC. It yields the protein CASSPIDASGTYEQFF. Drawing the rest from reference TRBV14 and TRBJ2-1, the complete variable domain is EAGVTQFPSHSVIEKGQTVTLRCDPISGHDNLYWYRRVMGKEIKFLLHFVKESKQDESGMPNNRFLAERTGGTYSTLKVQPAELEDSGVYFCASSPIDASGTYEQFFGPGTRLTVL.

The chain combines TRBV29-1 with TRBJ2-1; perhaps TRBD2 as D (7 bases). Germline V lookup: CDR1 SQVTM, CDR2 ANQGSEA. V lost 5 bases and J lost 7, with 18 bases in between. The CDR3 contains 14 residues. The CDR3 DNA follows: TGCAGCGTTTTAGCGGGCCAGGGGATGAATGAGCAGTTCTTC. As protein: CSVLAGQGMNEQFF.

There are a few counts of this clonotype. V usage is TRBV20-1 and J usage is TRBJ1-5, with 7 bases that match TRBD1. The CDR3 covers 15 residues. Germline V gene lookup returns CDR1 DFQATT and CDR2 SNEGSKA (reference sequence). V trimming: 0 bases; J trimming: 6 bases; junction bases outside the gene matches: 8. Here the CDR3 reads CSARDYRQGGQPQHF. DNA of the CDR3: TGCAGTGCTAGAGACTACCGACAGGGTGGTCAGCCCCAGCATTTT.

The table lists this clonotype with many counts. The genes are TRBV27 and TRBJ2-5; TRBD2 matches 14 bases. Germline V gene data show CDR1 as MNHEY and CDR2 as SMNVEV (reference sequence). The CDR3 extends over 21 amino acids. Germline trimming cut 4 bases from V and 0 bases from J; bases unmatched to any gene: 16. The CDR3 DNA sequence: TGTGCCAGCAGTTCCCGCATGCCGGGACTAGCGGGAGCTCCTGACCAAGAGACCCAGTACTTC. Its protein product is CASSSRMPGLAGAPDQETQYF.

The table lists this clonotype with a few counts. CDR3 DNA sequence: TGTGCCAGCAGCACGTTGACCGACCCGGGAGAGACCCAGTACTTC. Residues: CASSTLTDPGETQYF. The chain couples TRBV11-1 to TRBJ2-5; D unresolved. The V and J ends lost 5 bases and 4 bases respectively, with 17 bases between them. CDR1 is SGHAT and CDR2 is FQDESV in the germline V gene (reference sequence). This CDR3 has 15 residues.

J is TRBJ1-2 and V is TRBV15, with D perhaps matching TRBD1 (6 bases). Trimming cost V 0 bases and J 7 bases, with 12 bases left between them. Germline CDR1 is LNHNV and CDR2 is YYDKDF (reference sequence). The CDR3 consists of 14 residues. CDR3 region: CATSRDTGPRGYTF. The CDR3 DNA is TGTGCCACCAGCAGAGATACAGGGCCTCGTGGCTACACCTTC.

The chain employs TRBV20-1 and TRBJ2-1; 12 bases line up with TRBD2. The germline gives CDR1 DFQATT, CDR2 SNEGSKA (reference sequence). V shed 6 bases and J 10 bases; nucleotides not matched to a gene: 7. CDR3 size: 13 residues. The CDR3 DNA reads TGCAGTGCAGGGACTAGCGGGCAAGGCGAGCAGTTCTTC. Amino acids: CSAGTSGQGEQFF.

This clonotype was detected only a few times. The rearrangement links TRBV12-3 or TRBV12-4 to TRBJ2-3; 8 nucleotides match TRBD1. The CDR3 is 14 residues long. Trimming cost V 5 bases and J 4 bases; bases outside gene matches: 5. In DNA form, the CDR3 reads TGTGCCAGCAGTCCCCACAGGGGGTCAGATACGCAGTATTTT. This encodes CASSPHRGSDTQYF.

The chain has TRBV6-4 and TRBJ1-5; D remains ambiguous. The length of the CDR3 is 18 residues. The germline CDR1 and CDR2 sequences are MRHNA and SNTAGT. The germline V and J ends were trimmed by 4 bases and 1 base, with 20 bases remaining between them. For the CDR3, the DNA is TGTGCCAGCAGTGTCTGGAGTGGCCCTAGTATCAGCAATCAGCCCCAGCATTTT. Its protein product is CASSVWSGPSISNQPQHF.

The genes are TRBV4-2 and TRBJ2-5; D unresolved. Germline loops: CDR1 LGHNA, CDR2 YNFKEQ. V was trimmed by 4 bases and J by 3 bases, leaving 18 bases between them. The CDR3 is made up of 16 amino acids. CDR3 sequence: CASSLRPTAREETQYF. DNA of the CDR3: TGTGCCAGCAGCCTTCGGCCCACAGCCCGGGAAGAGACCCAGTACTTC.

This chain connects TRBV11-2 to TRBJ2-5, with 9 bases identical to TRBD1. V was clipped by 4 bases and J by 5 bases; unmatched bases: 17. The germline CDR1 and CDR2 sequences are SGHAT and FQNNGV. The CDR3 extends over 18 amino acids. This CDR3 reads CASSSQASGTGYWETQYF. DNA of the CDR3: TGTGCCAGCAGCTCACAGGCATCCGGGACAGGGTATTGGGAGACCCAGTACTTC.

This clonotype was observed a handful of times. This chain uses TRBV7-9 with TRBJ2-3, with a tentative D call TRBD1 (6 bases). The CDR3 spans 14 residues. Germline V gene data show CDR1 as SEHNR and CDR2 as FQNEAQ (reference sequence). The V end lost 5 bases, the J end lost 9 bases, and 18 bases lay between the germline ends. The CDR3 spells CASSPRDVTGTQYF. DNA of the CDR3: TGTGCCAGCAGCCCCCGGGACGTAACAGGGACGCAGTATTTT.

There are a few counts of this clonotype. This chain uses TRBV5-1 with TRBJ2-2; TRBD2 is a possible D gene (6 bases). Germline loops: CDR1 SGHRS, CDR2 YFSETQ. V gave up 4 bases and J gave up 4 bases, with 17 bases separating them. The CDR3 has 16 amino acids. The CDR3 is CASSASGTYSTGELFF. The CDR3 DNA follows: TGCGCCAGCAGCGCATCCGGGACTTACAGCACCGGGGAGCTGTTTTTT.

This clonotype occurred a few times. The V and J genes are TRBV11-1 and TRBJ1-1, with D tentatively TRBD1 (6 bases). CDR1 is SGHAT and CDR2 is FQDESV in the germline V gene (reference sequence). The CDR3 spans 15 residues. V lost 3 bases, J lost 0 bases, and 11 bases lay in between. CDR3 coding DNA: TGTGCCAGCAGCTTTGAGACAGGCATGAACACTGAAGCTTTCTTT. Translation gives CASSFETGMNTEAFF. Drawing the rest from reference TRBV11-1 and TRBJ1-1, the complete variable domain is EAEVAQSPRYKITEKSQAVAFWCDPISGHATLYWYRQILGQGPELLVQFQDESVVDDSQLPKDRFSAERLKGVDSTLKIQPAELGDSAMYLCASSFETGMNTEAFFGQGTRLTVV.

A few counts support this clonotype. The chain couples TRBV5-1 to TRBJ2-3; possible D gene TRBD2, 6 bases. The CDR3 consists of 16 residues. Germline CDR1 reads SGHRS; CDR2 reads YFSETQ. V lost 0 bases and J 4 bases, leaving 15 bases between the germline ends. The CDR3 here is CASSLGGGLPADTQYF. The DNA of the CDR3 is TGCGCCAGCAGCTTGGGGGGAGGACTCCCGGCAGATACGCAGTATTTT.